This record concerns one T cell receptor (beta chain) sequence. Its antigen is not known. The donors were members of the validation cohort, which comprised 120 subjects and was separate from the first cohort of 666 subjects. This sample was included in a study of cytomegalovirus exposure and HLA in healthy donors. Study-wide findings and caveats: According to a later analysis, TCR clusters from the first cohort tended to co-occur in the roughly 110 validation repertoires. Cytomegalovirus association was assigned to more than 150 TCR beta chains.

The V gene's germline CDR1 is LNHDA and CDR2 SQIVND (reference sequence). V shed 10 bases and J shed 7 bases, with 17 bases lying between them. CDR3 length: 13 residues. Libraries were prepared by immunoSEQ multiplex PCR; TCRdb keeps only in-frame clonotypes and omits some of them. The top ten clones hold approximately 0.8% of a sample with about 360,000 clones, 86% of them seen once. The V call is TRBV19, the J call TRBJ2-1; a possible D gene is TRBD2 (6 bases). The clonotype originates from a woman aged 18-30 years in good health and CMV-seronegative. The sequenced sample was PBMCs. CDR3 sequence reads: CATAAGLRNEQFF. Written as DNA, the CDR3 is TGTGCCACCGCCGCGGGACTCCGTAATGAGCAGTTCTTC.